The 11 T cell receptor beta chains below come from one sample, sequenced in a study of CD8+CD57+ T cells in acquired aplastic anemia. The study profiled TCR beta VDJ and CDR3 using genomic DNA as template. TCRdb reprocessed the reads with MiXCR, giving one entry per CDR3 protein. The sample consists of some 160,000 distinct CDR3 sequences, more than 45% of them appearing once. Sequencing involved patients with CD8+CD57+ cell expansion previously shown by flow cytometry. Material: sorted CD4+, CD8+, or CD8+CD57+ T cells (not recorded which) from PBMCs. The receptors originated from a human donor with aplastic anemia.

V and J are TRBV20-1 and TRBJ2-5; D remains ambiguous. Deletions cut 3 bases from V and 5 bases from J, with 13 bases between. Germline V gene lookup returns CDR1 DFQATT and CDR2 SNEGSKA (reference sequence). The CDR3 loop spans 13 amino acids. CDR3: CSASELPQETQYF. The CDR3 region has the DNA TGCAGTGCTAGTGAGCTACCCCAGGAGACCCAGTACTTC.

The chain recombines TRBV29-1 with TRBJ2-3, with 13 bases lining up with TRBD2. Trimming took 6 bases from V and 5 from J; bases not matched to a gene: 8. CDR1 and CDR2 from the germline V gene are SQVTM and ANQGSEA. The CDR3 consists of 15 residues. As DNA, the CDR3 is TGCAGCGTGGGCGGACTAGCGGGAGCCGGAGATACGCAGTATTTT. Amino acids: CSVGGLAGAGDTQYF.

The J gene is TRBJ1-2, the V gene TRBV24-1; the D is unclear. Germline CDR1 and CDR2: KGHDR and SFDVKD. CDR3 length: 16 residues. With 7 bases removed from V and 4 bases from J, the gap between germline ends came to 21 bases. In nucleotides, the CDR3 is TGTGCCACCAGCGATCCAAGTCTGAGCGATTCCTATGGCTACACCTTC. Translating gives CATSDPSLSDSYGYTF.

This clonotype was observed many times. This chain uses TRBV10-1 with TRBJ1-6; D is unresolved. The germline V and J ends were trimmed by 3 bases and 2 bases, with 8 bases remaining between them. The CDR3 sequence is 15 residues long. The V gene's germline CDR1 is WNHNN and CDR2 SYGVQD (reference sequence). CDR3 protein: CASSDGRTYNSPLHF. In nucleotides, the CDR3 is TGCGCCAGCAGTGACGGGAGGACCTATAATTCACCCCTCCACTTT.

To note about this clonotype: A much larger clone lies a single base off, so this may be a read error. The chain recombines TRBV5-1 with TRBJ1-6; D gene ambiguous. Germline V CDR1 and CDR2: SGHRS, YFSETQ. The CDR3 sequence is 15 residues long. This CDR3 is CASSLGGVNNSSLHF. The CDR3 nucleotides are TGCGCCAGCAGCTTGGGTGGGGTGAACAATTCATCCCTCCACTTT.

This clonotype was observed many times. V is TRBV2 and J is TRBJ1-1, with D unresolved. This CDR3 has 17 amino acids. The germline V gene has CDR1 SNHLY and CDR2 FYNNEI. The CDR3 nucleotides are TGTGCAGTAAGAGGTGGACTGAAAACAGTTATGAACACTGAAGCTTTCTTT. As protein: CAVRGGLKTVMNTEAFF.

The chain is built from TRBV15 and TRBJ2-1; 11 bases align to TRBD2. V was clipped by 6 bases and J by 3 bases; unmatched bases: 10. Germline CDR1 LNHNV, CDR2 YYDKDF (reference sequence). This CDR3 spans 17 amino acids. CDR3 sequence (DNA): TGTGCCACCAGAGCGGGAACTAGCGGGAGTAGCTACAATGAGCAGTTCTTC. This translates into CATRAGTSGSSYNEQFF.

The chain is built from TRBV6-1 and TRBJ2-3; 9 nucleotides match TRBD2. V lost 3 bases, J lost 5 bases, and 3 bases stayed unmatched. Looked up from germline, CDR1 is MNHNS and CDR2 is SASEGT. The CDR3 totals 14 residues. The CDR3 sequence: CASSDLSGGDTQYF. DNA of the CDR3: TGTGCCAGCAGTGACCTTAGCGGGGGAGATACGCAGTATTTT.

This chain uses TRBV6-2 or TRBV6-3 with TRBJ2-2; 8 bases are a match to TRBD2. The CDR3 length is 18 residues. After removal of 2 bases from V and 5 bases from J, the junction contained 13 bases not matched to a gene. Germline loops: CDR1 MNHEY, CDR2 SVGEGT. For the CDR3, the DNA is TGTGCCAGCAGTTACCCTCGACTAGCGCTAAGTGGGACCGGGGAGCTGTTTTTT. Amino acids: CASSYPRLALSGTGELFF.

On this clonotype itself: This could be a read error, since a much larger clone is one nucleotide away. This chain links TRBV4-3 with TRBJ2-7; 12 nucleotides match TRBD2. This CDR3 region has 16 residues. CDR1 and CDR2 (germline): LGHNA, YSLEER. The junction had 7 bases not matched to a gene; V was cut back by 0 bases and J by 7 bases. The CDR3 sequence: CASSQEASGGVNEQYF. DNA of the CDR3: TGCGCCAGCAGCCAAGAGGCTAGCGGGGGGGTCAATGAGCAGTACTTC.

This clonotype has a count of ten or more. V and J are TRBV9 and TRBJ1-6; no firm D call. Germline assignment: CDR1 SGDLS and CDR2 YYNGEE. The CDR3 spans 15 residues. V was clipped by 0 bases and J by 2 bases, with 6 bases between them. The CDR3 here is CASSVGTAYNSPLHF. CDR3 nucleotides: TGTGCCAGCAGCGTAGGTACAGCCTATAATTCACCCCTCCACTTT.